This T cell receptor beta chain was observed in a study of molecular identifiers for immune sequencing clone quantification. This clonotype was picked up many times. With listed TCR primers and previously described methods, bulk TCR libraries were prepared. TCRdb analysed the PCR reads with MiXCR anew, one entry per CDR3 protein. The sample gives 85,000 to 90,000 distinct CDR3 sequences, approximately 25% of which show up once; around 0.77% is in the top ten. Germline V gives CDR1 SGHDT, CDR2 YYEEEE. CDR3 length equals 16 residues. Trimming removed 4 bases from V and 6 bases from J, with 22 bases in between. Naive CD8 T cell sorting was performed on the CD8+CD4-CCR7+CD45RA+ phenotype.

The sequenced sample consisted of naive CD8+ T cells from blood, with Jurkat cell RNA spiked in. Documented subset: FACS-sorted CD8+CD4-CCR7+CD45RA+ naive T cells. This sequence originates from a human donor in good health. Some libraries in this study had Jurkat cell RNA spiked in. The chain is built from TRBV5-6 and TRBJ1-1, with D possibly being TRBD1 (5 bases). The CDR3 loop is CASSPNGTRWGPEAFF. CDR3 in DNA: TGTGCCAGCAGCCCGAATGGAACGCGATGGGGACCTGAAGCTTTCTTT.